This section outlines one TCR beta chain sequence together with its context. V was pared by 6 bases and J by 8 bases, with 16 bases between. CDR1 and CDR2 from the germline V gene are SNHLY and FYNNEI. There are 13 residues in the CDR3. This sample was included in a study of blood T cell repertoires in COVID-19. The method was immunoSEQ multiplex PCR; TCRdb's version includes in-frame clones alone and lacks a portion of them. The sample has around 300,000 clones; 90% are singletons. This TCR was recovered from a woman aged 45-59 years with COVID-19, enrolled during active disease. The specimen sequenced was peripheral blood. The chain links TRBV2 to TRBJ1-2, with a possible D match to TRBD1 (6 bases). CDR3 residues: CASRPDSIIGYTF. In DNA, the CDR3 is TGTGCCAGCAGGCCGGACAGTATAATAGGCTACACCTTC.